This is a list of T cell receptor beta chains from one sample in a study of T-cell memory formation after mild COVID-19. TCRdb independently ran MiXCR on the 5' RACE reads; one entry per CDR3 protein. This table holds 350,000 to 500,000 distinct CDR3 sequences, about 20% found once. Sequencing was done on a sample of PBMCs or a T cell subset sorted from them (not recorded which). The receptor set was obtained from a man younger than 35 who had mild COVID-19 (a few samples of this study predate the infection). Cell type and time point are not known. The CDR3 runs from the conserved cysteine through the conserved F or W. Each record gives: CDR3 protein, CDR3 DNA, J gene, V gene, D gene, clone size. The D gene is left open where the match is weak. Clone size is shown for a subset of rows, as once, few, many or a class of expanded clone.

CDR3: CASSFQGLNQPQHF
DNA: TGTGCCAGCAGTTTCCAGGGCCTCAATCAGCCCCAGCATTTT
J: TRBJ1-5
V: TRBV28
D: -
size: few

CDR3: CASSQERAGGNTIYF
DNA: TGTGCCAGCAGCCAAGAACGCGCCGGCGGAAACACCATATATTTT
J: TRBJ1-3
V: TRBV3-2
D: -
size: few

CDR3: CASSAYFGNTIYF
DNA: TGTGCCAGCAGCGCTTATTTCGGAAACACCATATATTTT
J: TRBJ1-3
V: TRBV9
D: -
size: -

CDR3: CSARDQGAVYEQYF
DNA: TGCAGTGCTAGAGATCAGGGGGCGGTTTACGAGCAGTACTTC
J: TRBJ2-7
V: TRBV20-1
D: TRBD1
size: few

CDR3: CASSLDGLGGDEQFF
DNA: TGCGCCAGCAGCTTGGACGGGCTAGGGGGCGATGAGCAGTTCTTC
J: TRBJ2-1
V: TRBV5-1
D: TRBD1
size: many

CDR3: CASMPRGRGDRAHEQYF
DNA: TGTGCCAGCATGCCAAGGGGCCGGGGTGACAGGGCCCACGAGCAGTACTTC
J: TRBJ2-7
V: TRBV16
D: TRBD1
size: few

CDR3: CASSNSGSTGELFF
DNA: TGTGCCAGCAGCAATAGCGGGTCCACCGGGGAGCTGTTTTTT
J: TRBJ2-2
V: TRBV7-8
D: TRBD2
size: -

CDR3: CASSYAWETGNTIYF
DNA: TGTGCCAGCAGTTACGCCTGGGAGACTGGAAACACCATATATTTT
J: TRBJ1-3
V: TRBV6-5
D: -
size: few

CDR3: CASSFRRGPEQFF
DNA: TGTGCCAGCAGCTTTCGGCGGGGTCCTGAGCAGTTCTTC
J: TRBJ2-1
V: TRBV7-2
D: -
size: many

CDR3: CASTPAGDWNEQFF
DNA: TGTGCCAGCACCCCGGCGGGGGATTGGAATGAGCAGTTCTTC
J: TRBJ2-1
V: TRBV6-5
D: TRBD2
size: -